A single sample is the source of the 29 T cell receptor beta chains below, sequenced in a study of blood T cells in healthy people across ages. Primers used in a second PCR of about 6 to 11 cycles were a sample-barcoded 5' primer and a J-beta primer mix. One entry per CDR3 protein, called by TCRdb with MiXCR from the 5' RACE reads. This sample has around 1,500,000 distinct CDR3 sequences, with approximately 28% found just once. Sequencing input: blood. Receptors originate from a woman in her thirties in good health.

The chain couples TRBV4-1 to TRBJ2-4, with 8 bases lining up with TRBD1. CDR1 is MGHRA, CDR2 YSYEKL, per germline. The V gene end was trimmed by 0 bases and the J gene end by 13 bases; junction bases not matched to a gene: 5. This CDR3 has 13 residues. CDR3 region: CASSQDVRTGQYF. Here the CDR3 DNA reads TGCGCCAGCAGCCAAGATGTTAGGACAGGGCAGTACTTC.

This chain joins TRBV28 and TRBJ2-7, with a possible D match to TRBD1 (6 bases). With 8 bases removed from V and 3 bases from J, the gap between germline ends came to 11 bases. Germline V gene lookup returns CDR1 MDHEN and CDR2 SYDVKM. This CDR3 has 12 amino acids. CDR3 protein: CASQRTDYEQYF. The CDR3 DNA reads TGTGCCAGCCAGAGGACAGACTACGAGCAGTACTTC.

The V and J genes are TRBV5-4 and TRBJ1-6; a weak D match, TRBD1 (6 bases). CDR1 is SGHNT, CDR2 YYREEE, per germline (reference sequence). V lost 0 bases and J 5 bases, leaving 9 bases between the germline ends. The CDR3 is 15 residues long. The CDR3 is CASSLGGGNNSPLHF. CDR3 bases: TGTGCCAGCAGCTTGGGAGGGGGGAATAATTCACCCCTCCACTTT.

There are a few counts of this clonotype. The chain is built from TRBV4-1 and TRBJ1-4; D unclear. Germline V lookup: CDR1 MGHRA, CDR2 YSYEKL. This CDR3 is 17 amino acids long. V was cut by 4 bases and J by 6 bases, with 21 bases left in between. CDR3 residues: CASSPVTTRRRDEKLFF. In DNA, the CDR3 is TGCGCCAGCAGCCCGGTTACTACCAGGAGGAGGGATGAAAAACTGTTTTTT.

The chain has TRBV20-1 and TRBJ2-5; TRBD2 matches at 8 bases. V was pared by 6 bases and J by 1 base, with 7 bases of the junction left unmatched. Germline V CDR1 and CDR2: DFQATT, SNEGSKA (reference sequence). The CDR3 spans 14 residues. Written as DNA, the CDR3 is TGCAGTGCCGGACCGGGAGGGGGCCAAGAGACCCAGTACTTC. Translation gives CSAGPGGGQETQYF.

Of note for this clonotype: Sequence at one end of the junction differs from germline and may be a read error. The chain joins TRBV7-9 to TRBJ2-7, with 7 bases identical to TRBD2. There are 16 residues in the CDR3. The germline CDR1 and CDR2 sequences are SEHNR and FQNEAQ (reference sequence). Here the CDR3 reads CAGSQTLSGPTYEQYF. CDR3 bases: TGTGCCGGCAGCCAAACCCTTAGCGGGCCTACCTACGAGCAGTACTTC.

This clonotype occurred many times. V usage is TRBV20-1 and J usage is TRBJ2-5; 7 bases are shared with TRBD2. CDR3 length: 14 amino acids. The V gene end was trimmed by 6 bases and the J gene end by 4 bases; junction bases not matched to a gene: 11. Germline-derived CDR1 and CDR2 are DFQATT and SNEGSKA (reference sequence). CDR3 DNA sequence: TGCAGTGCCAAACGCGGGAGTGGCGGAGAGACCCAGTACTTC. This translates into CSAKRGSGGETQYF.

This chain connects TRBV14 to TRBJ2-1, with 7 positions matching TRBD1. CDR3 size: 15 residues. J lost 2 bases, V lost 2 bases, and 3 bases had no gene match. CDR1 is SGHDN and CDR2 is FVKESK in the germline V gene. The CDR3 DNA reads as TGTGCCAGCAGCCAACGACAGGGTACCTACAATGAGCAGTTCTTC. Translation: CASSQRQGTYNEQFF.

V and J are TRBV20-1 and TRBJ1-2; possibly TRBD1 for D (5 bases). The germline CDR1 and CDR2 sequences are DFQATT and SNEGSKA (reference sequence). The length of the CDR3 is 11 residues. V was clipped by 8 bases and J by 3 bases, with 10 bases between them. The DNA for the CDR3 is TGCAGTACCGGGGACCACTATGGCTACACCTTC. Translating it yields CSTGDHYGYTF.

This clonotype was observed a few times. J is TRBJ1-5 and V is TRBV6-4, with TRBD1 identical over 11 bases. From germline, CDR1 is MRHNA and CDR2 SNTAGT. After removal of 5 bases from V and 5 bases from J, the junction contained 17 bases not matched to a gene. CDR3 size: 19 residues. In DNA, the CDR3 is TGTGCCAGCAGTCGACCCCGCTCCAGGACAGGGGGCTCCCATCAGCCCCAGCATTTT. Translation: CASSRPRSRTGGSHQPQHF.

This clonotype showed up just a few times. The rearrangement uses TRBV27 and TRBJ2-3, with 8 bases matching TRBD2. CDR3 length: 12 residues. The V gene's germline CDR1 is MNHEY and CDR2 SMNVEV (reference sequence). V shed 5 bases and J 9 bases; nucleotides not matched to a gene: 4. The CDR3 sequence: CASSPSGLTQYF. The CDR3 bases are TGTGCCAGCAGTCCTAGCGGGCTAACGCAGTATTTT.

This clonotype has more than one count but fewer than ten. This chain uses TRBV7-9 with TRBJ1-2; D ambiguous. V was pared by 0 bases and J by 1 base, with 6 bases between. The germline V gene has CDR1 SEHNR and CDR2 FQNEAQ (reference sequence). The CDR3 loop spans 14 amino acids. The CDR3 nucleotides are TGTGCCAGCAGCTTAGCGTGGGGTAACTATGGCTACACCTTC. It translates to CASSLAWGNYGYTF.

This rearrangement joins TRBV20-1 to TRBJ1-5; 9 nucleotides agree with TRBD1. V shed 3 bases and J 4 bases; nucleotides not matched to a gene: 7. Germline V lookup: CDR1 DFQATT, CDR2 SNEGSKA (reference sequence). This CDR3 has 15 residues. The CDR3 bases are TGCAGTGCTAGTACTGGACAGGGGACGAATCAGCCCCAGCATTTT. This sequence encodes CSASTGQGTNQPQHF.

The chain joins TRBV5-1 to TRBJ2-3, with a weak D call TRBD2 (5 bases). CDR1 is SGHRS and CDR2 is YFSETQ in the germline V gene. CDR3 length equals 15 residues. V lost 4 bases to trimming and J lost 5 bases, with 17 bases between them. This chain's CDR3 is CASSPRGGMGDTQYF. Here the CDR3 DNA reads TGCGCCAGCAGCCCCCGGGGTGGAATGGGAGATACGCAGTATTTT.

Ten or more counts support this clonotype. The chain is built from TRBV7-2 and TRBJ1-2, with 8 bases fitting TRBD1. Germline CDR1 is SGHTA and CDR2 is FQGNSA. V was pared by 3 bases and J by 8 bases, with 8 bases of the junction left unmatched. The CDR3 has 14 residues. In nucleotides, the CDR3 is TGTGCCAGCAGCTTCGCAGACAGGGGAATCGGCTACACCTTC. It yields the protein CASSFADRGIGYTF.

This clonotype was found a few times. This chain connects TRBV20-1 to TRBJ2-5; D is uncertain. Per germline, CDR1 DFQATT and CDR2 SNEGSKA (reference sequence). The CDR3 covers 12 residues. Trimming took 6 bases from V and 1 from J, leaving 9 bases between them. In DNA, the CDR3 is TGCAGTGCCCTAAGCGTCCAAGAGACCCAGTACTTC. It translates to CSALSVQETQYF.

The chain combines TRBV14 with TRBJ1-1, with D unresolved. V lost 2 bases, J lost 10 bases, and 14 bases lay in between. The CDR3 contains 13 residues. Looked up from germline, CDR1 is SGHDN and CDR2 is FVKESK. CDR3 residues: CASSQRRAAGAFF. The CDR3, as DNA: TGTGCCAGCAGCCAACGTCGAGCTGCGGGAGCTTTCTTT.

The table lists this clonotype with a count of one. A much larger clone is a single base away; this may be a read error. The V call is TRBV13, the J call TRBJ2-4; 10 bases are a match to TRBD2. Near its end, the DNA agrees better with TRBJ2-7, so the J call may be wrong. CDR1 PRHDT and CDR2 FYEKMQ come from the germline V gene (reference sequence). CDR3 length equals 13 residues. CDR3 protein: CASTSGDSCEQYF. The CDR3 DNA sequence: TGTGCCAGTACTAGCGGGGACTCCTGCGAGCAGTACTTC.

The rearrangement joins TRBV15 to TRBJ2-1; 8 bases fit TRBD2. The CDR3 runs to 14 residues. Germline-derived CDR1 and CDR2 are LNHNV and YYDKDF (reference sequence). V gave up 9 bases and J gave up 5 bases; unmatched junction bases: 9. This CDR3 is CATRNAGGNNEQFF. CDR3 bases: TGTGCCACTCGGAACGCGGGAGGAAACAATGAGCAGTTCTTC.

CDR3 loop: CAWSYTAPREKLFF. The CDR3 DNA is TGTGCCTGGAGCTACACGGCCCCTAGAGAAAAACTGTTTTTT. The chain is built from TRBV30 and TRBJ1-4; the D is unclear. The V end was cut by 3 bases, the J end by 8 bases, with 16 bases between. Germline CDR1 and CDR2: GTSNPN and SVGIG (reference sequence). The CDR3 sequence is 14 residues long.

The chain has TRBV7-9 and TRBJ2-7; 9 nucleotides match TRBD1. Trimming cost V 6 bases and J 5 bases; bases outside gene matches: 5. The CDR3 runs to 13 residues. From germline, CDR1 is SEHNR and CDR2 FQNEAQ (reference sequence). In DNA form, the CDR3 reads TGTGCCAGCAGGGGACAGGGCCCCAACGAGCAGTACTTC. This gives the protein CASRGQGPNEQYF.

This clonotype has at least ten counts. The rearrangement uses TRBV20-1 and TRBJ2-1; 7 nucleotides agree with TRBD1. V lost 5 bases and J lost 10; bases outside the gene matches: 5. Germline V gives CDR1 DFQATT, CDR2 SNEGSKA (reference sequence). The CDR3 contains 11 residues. The CDR3 DNA is TGCAGTGCTCGGGACAGTCTAGAGCAGTTCTTC. Encoded protein: CSARDSLEQFF.

CDR3 DNA: TGTGCCAGCAGCCCGAAAGGGGCAGGGGGAAACACCTTC. This sequence encodes CASSPKGAGGNTF. The chain joins TRBV3-1 to TRBJ1-2; 7 positions match TRBD1. CDR1 and CDR2 from the germline V gene are LGHDT and YNNKEL (reference sequence). J was trimmed by 12 bases and V by 4 bases; bases with no gene match: 11. This CDR3 has 13 amino acids.

This chain links TRBV29-1 with TRBJ2-5; no definite D call. The germline V gene encodes CDR1 SQVTM and CDR2 ANQGSEA. V was pared by 5 bases and J by 9 bases, with 19 bases between. This CDR3 region has 13 residues. This CDR3 is CSVRVQVLVAQYF. CDR3 DNA: TGCAGCGTTCGTGTGCAGGTCTTGGTGGCCCAGTACTTC. Full variable domain (missing parts from reference TRBV29-1 and TRBJ2-5): SAVISQKPSRDICQRGTSLTIQCQVDSQVTMMFWYRQQPGQSLTLIATANQGSEATYESGFVIDKFPISRPNLTFSTLTVSNMSPEDSSIYLCSVRVQVLVAQYFGPGTRLLVL.

The V gene is TRBV7-9, the J gene TRBJ2-7; 7 bases are shared with TRBD2. J lost 4 bases, V lost 5 bases, and 5 bases had no gene match. The CDR3 has 13 residues. Germline V gene data show CDR1 as SEHNR and CDR2 as FQNEAQ (reference sequence). Here the CDR3 reads CASSRPGGYEQYF. CDR3 in DNA: TGTGCCAGCAGCCGCCCGGGGGGATACGAGCAGTACTTC.

The chain combines TRBV3-1 with TRBJ2-1; 13 nucleotides line up with TRBD2. Per the germline V gene, CDR1 is LGHDT and CDR2 is YNNKEL (reference sequence). The CDR3 sequence is 15 residues long. V dropped 3 bases and J dropped 7; count of bases not matched to a gene: 3. The CDR3 here is CASSHRTSGGNEQFF. DNA for the CDR3: TGTGCCAGCAGCCACAGGACTAGCGGGGGAAATGAGCAGTTCTTC.

The chain recombines TRBV29-1 with TRBJ2-1, with 9 bases aligning to TRBD1. Germline lookup yields CDR1 SQVTM and CDR2 ANQGSEA. The CDR3 runs 16 residues. Germline trimming cut 6 bases from V and 0 bases from J; bases unmatched to any gene: 9. CDR3 in amino acids: CSVVTGGRSSYNEQFF. Written as DNA, the CDR3 is TGCAGCGTAGTCACAGGGGGCCGCAGCTCCTACAATGAGCAGTTCTTC.

In this sample, this clonotype turned up a few times. The chain employs TRBV10-3 and TRBJ1-5; D is undetermined. This CDR3 has 13 amino acids. Germline CDR1 and CDR2: ENHRY and SYGVKD. V was shortened by 11 bases and J by 4 bases, with 15 bases between the two germline ends. The CDR3 DNA is TGTGCCGTTTCTAGGGAGACGAATCAGCCCCAGCATTTT. Translating it yields CAVSRETNQPQHF.

A word on this clonotype: Being one base from a much bigger clone, this may be a read error. The V and J genes are TRBV29-1 and TRBJ2-1, with D perhaps matching TRBD1 (6 bases). Per the germline V gene, CDR1 is SQVTM and CDR2 is ANQGSEA. With 6 bases removed from V and 7 bases from J, the gap between germline ends came to 13 bases. This CDR3 comprises 12 residues. CDR3 sequence (DNA): TGCAGCGTGGGGGCAGGGACAAATGAGCAGTTCTTC. Protein: CSVGAGTNEQFF.